This paragraph covers one T cell receptor (beta chain) sequence. The CDR3 spans 13 residues. CDR1 is MNHEY and CDR2 is SMNVEV in the germline V gene (reference sequence). Trimming took off 2 bases at V and 4 bases at J, with 9 bases between the two ends. These data belong to a study of blood T cell repertoires in COVID-19. Produced via immunoSEQ multiplex PCR; TCRdb's table is partial and in-frame only. This sample yields 92,000 or so clones, of which 88% are seen a single time; 0.47% belongs to the top ten. The chain links TRBV27 to TRBJ2-7; D gene unclear. The receptor was isolated from a man in his fifties or sixties with acute or convalescent COVID-19. Sequencing was performed on peripheral blood. The chain's CDR3 is CASSLGLNYEQYF. The CDR3 nucleotides are TGTGCCAGCAGTTTAGGTCTAAATTACGAGCAGTACTTC.